This T cell receptor (beta chain) appears in the sequencing data of a study of T cells expressing NK-cell markers. Study as a whole: Sorted CD3+CD56-NKG2C+, CD3+CD56+NKG2C+ and CD3+CD56+NKG2C- T cells supplied the TCR beta repertoires.

Germline V gene sequence: CDR1 KGHDR, CDR2 SFDVKD. The CDR3 extends over 16 amino acids. Reprocessing the 5' RACE reads, TCRdb reports a single entry for every CDR3 protein and omits DNA. The repertoire shows 200,000 to 300,000 distinct CDR3 sequences; the top ten hold 4% to 5%. This chain links TRBV24-1 with TRBJ2-5. This TCR derives from a woman between 18 and 70 years old in good health. What was sequenced was blood T cells: a sorted CD56 or NKG2C T cell subset, CD4+ or CD8+ T cells, or bulk PBMC T cells (not recorded which). Here the CDR3 reads CATSSPKGNTKETQYF.